The source of this TCR beta chain is a study of vaccination and CD4 T cells after COVID-19. Overall study: Two doses of either BNT162b2 or mRNA-1273 vaccine were given to participants.

Of note for this clonotype: Its antigen is not known.

Cultured CD4+ T cell DNA was sequenced using the Oncomine TCR Beta short-read assay. Genomic DNA was isolated from cultured CD4+ T cells. TCRdb re-called the PCR reads with MiXCR, one entry per CDR3 protein. The top ten clones hold 14% of a sample with 13,000 to 15,000 distinct CDR3 sequences, around 48% of them seen once. Treatment described: roughly 10-day PBMC culture with coronavirus spike peptide pools or control peptides (ViraFEST assay). The specimen sequenced was CD4+ T cells from blood, cultured in vitro. The clonotype was recovered from a human donor who had recovered from COVID-19.

The CDR3 reads CSAEGGTVDNQPQHF. CDR3 in DNA: TGCAGTGCTGAGGGGGGGACAGTCGACAATCAGCCCCAGCATTTT. The rearrangement joins TRBV20-1 to TRBJ1-5, with TRBD1 identical over 7 bases. CDR1 and CDR2 (germline): DFQATT, SNEGSKA (reference sequence). The ends lost 5 bases at V and 3 bases at J; junction bases unmatched: 10. The CDR3 has 15 amino acids.